This T cell receptor beta chain was retrieved from a study of blood T cell repertoires in COVID-19. Method: immunoSEQ multiplex PCR; TCRdb's copy keeps in-frame clones and lacks some. The data contain approximately 150,000 clones, roughly 79% of them seen just once; the ten biggest clones take up about 8.7%. The V end lost 5 bases, the J end lost 1 base, and 10 bases lay between the germline ends. From germline, CDR1 is SGDLS and CDR2 YYNGEE. CDR3 length equals 15 residues. This clone came up many times. Specimen: peripheral blood. This chain uses TRBV9 with TRBJ2-6; unclear D gene. This receptor was taken from a man between 45 and 60 years old with active or convalescent COVID-19. CDR3 bases: TGTGCCAGCAGAAACAGCCTATCTGGGGCCAACGTCCTGACTTTC. This gives the protein CASRNSLSGANVLTF. The full variable domain, with the rest looked up from reference TRBV9 and TRBJ2-6, is DSGVTQTPKHLITATGQRVTLRCSPRSGDLSVYWYQQSLDQGLQFLIQYYNGEERAKGNILERFSAQQFPDLHSELNLSSLELGDSALYFCASRNSLSGANVLTFGAGSRLTVL.